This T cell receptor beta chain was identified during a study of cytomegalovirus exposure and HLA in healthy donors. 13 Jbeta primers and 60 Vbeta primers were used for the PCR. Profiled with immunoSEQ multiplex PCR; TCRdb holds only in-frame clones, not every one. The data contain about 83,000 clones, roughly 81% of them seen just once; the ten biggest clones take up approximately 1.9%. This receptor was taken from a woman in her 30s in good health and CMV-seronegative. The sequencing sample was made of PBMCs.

In nucleotides, the CDR3 is TGTGCCAGCAGCGCGCACCCACATGAGCAGTTCTTC. Translating it yields CASSAHPHEQFF. The chain combines TRBV7-9 with TRBJ2-1; D uncertain. This CDR3 has 12 residues. Trimming pared 5 bases from V and 8 bases from J, leaving 10 bases between. Germline V gene sequence: CDR1 SEHNR, CDR2 FQNEAQ (reference sequence).